This T cell receptor beta chain originates from a study of T-cell reconstitution after alpha-beta-depleted transplantation in children (TCRdb year 2016). Describing the broader study: Using TCR repertoire profiling, the study quantitatively followed how T-cell immune reconstitution unfolded in children after TCRalphabeta/CD19-depleted allogeneic hematopoietic cell transplantation. The research as a whole found: The frequencies of hyperexpanded clones fell over the following months, and after one year, T-cell counts and TCRbeta diversity were mostly attributed to newly produced T cells. The apparently early alphabetaT-cell count recovery about two months after transplant was reportedly dependent on only several hundred rapidly expanded clones derived from non-depleted graft cells. The high TCRbeta diversity at day 60 in some patients was ascribed to recipient T cells and intrathymic progenitors that had survived conditioning.

This clonotype occurred many times. There is no known antigen for this receptor. Base quality data are lacking; no much larger clone is found one base away. The meaning of the sample's treatment or condition label: allogeneic hematopoietic cell transplantation with graft depleted of TCRalphabeta T cells and CD19 B cells. The children who served as transplant recipients had been given grafts of TCRalphabeta/CD19-depleted allogeneic hematopoietic cells. The CDR3, from cysteine to phenylalanine, totals 15 residues. The kept DNA is CDR3 alone, 45 bases in frame from the first base. The V end loses 3 bases and the J end loses 0 bases, and a stretch of 9 bases separates them. The germline V gene (reference sequence) specifies LNHDA as CDR1 and SQIVND as CDR2. The library was obtained by PCR. Sequencing took place on an Illumina HiSeq 2500. TCR libraries were prepared with molecular barcoding, using unique molecular identifiers to normalize TCRbeta repertoire quantification. TCRdb handled the public reads itself, with Q25 trimming in fastp and clone calling in MiXCR, and kept productive beta chains. Under each unique CDR3 protein, matching rows form one entry showing the most common genes and DNA. The sample data list around 450,000 distinct CDR3 sequences, and roughly 10% of these were observed just once. The ten largest clones capture roughly 2.1% of the sample.

The chain couples TRBV19 to TRBJ2-1; D gene: possibly TRBD2, on 6 matching bases. The material was PBMCs, obtained before TCRalphabeta/CD19-depleted stem cell transplant. The TCR originated in a child aged 2-15 years with inherited bone marrow failure, due to receive a stem cell transplant. The bases are TGTGCCAGTAGTATCCGGGACTTCTCCTACAATGAGCAGTTCTTC. Its protein product is CASSIRDFSYNEQFF.